The text below deals with one T cell receptor (beta chain). The clone's antigen remains unknown. Base qualities are not provided; no much larger clone lies one nucleotide away. The time point label, as the study defines it: baseline before first vaccination. What the treatment or condition label conveys for this sample: meningococcal conjugate vaccine given as trial control. Vaccinee samples came from UK trials COV001 and COV002, including a single-blind randomized controlled phase 2/3 trial of AZD1222 (ChAdOx1 nCoV-19) in healthy adults. For TCRbeta chain sequencing, PBMC samples were collected from trial participants at day 0 and at day 28 after the second dose. V ends up 6 bases short and J 3 bases short, with an unmatched junction base count of 3. Inclusive of the bounding cysteine and phenylalanine, the CDR3 is 15 residues long. Just CDR3 DNA is preserved here, 45 bases in frame from base 1. Based on the germline V gene, the CDR1 and CDR2 sequences are MNHEY and SVGAGI.

This entry is derived from a study of T cell responses to AZD1222 COVID-19 vaccine (dated by TCRdb to the early 2020s). About the investigation overall: TCR sequencing covered over 230 trial participants: 200 to 210 given two doses of AZD1222 and about 26 given two doses of MenACWY control vaccine. Trial participants were enrolled by age into 18-55, 56-69 and 70-plus year subgroups, with 148, 28 and 57 TCR-sequenced participants respectively.

The CDR3 regions of human TCRbeta chains were analyzed by immunosequencing. As for the authors' bioinformatics: Repertoire TCRs were checked for matches against a reference library of SARS-CoV-2-specific TCRs that had been generated using the MIRA antigen-specificity platform. Breadth meant the fraction of unique TCRs that were SARS-CoV-2-associated, whereas depth meant the fraction of total T cells that were SARS-CoV-2-associated. Using the MIRA data, each spike-specific TCR was assigned both to the spike region to which the TCR was reactive and to a CD4 or CD8 class. Log10-transformed breadth and depth values were compared by one-way ANOVA with Sidak's multiple comparisons tests. The table comes from immuneACCESS by way of TCRdb, which keeps in-frame sequences with V and J called. Part of the clones is missing from these tables; in studies checked, under half for an unresolved V gene and the rest for unknown reasons. For V, J and clone size, that table is used; D and trimming come from the DNA. This sample has roughly 90,000 clones in its table, and 80% to 95% of those were observed once. Less than 5.5% of the sample rests with the top ten.

On the study overall, not on this receptor specifically: Vaccine-associated CD4 TCRs spanned the whole spike protein, with dominant responses in regions 160-218 and 743-854. Conclusions about previously exposed vaccinees were limited because only a handful of AZD1222 recipients were SARS-CoV-2 seropositive at baseline. Because no samples from the day 14 peak response were available, repertoires could be characterized only after the peak T cell response. After two AZD1222 doses, both the breadth and the depth of spike-specific TCRs were significantly higher than at day 0 and than in MenACWY recipients. Nearly half of unique spike-specific TCRs reportedly recognized epitopes outside regions mutated in the B.1.351 and B.1.1.7 variants. Participants were mostly white British, with more females than males. The authors suggested clonal diversity may have been underestimated. In the small 56-69-year group, the increase in depth fell short of significance, most likely because of low power.

The material sequenced was peripheral blood, taken on day 0 of MenACWY control vaccination. The receptor chain draws on TRBV6-5 and TRBJ2-5; 14 central bases correspond to TRBD2. The sequence was collected from an adult in good health. The CDR3 protein sequence reads: CASSLGLAGEETQYF. The DNA sequence follows: TGTGCCAGCAGCCTGGGACTAGCGGGAGAAGAGACCCAGTACTTC.